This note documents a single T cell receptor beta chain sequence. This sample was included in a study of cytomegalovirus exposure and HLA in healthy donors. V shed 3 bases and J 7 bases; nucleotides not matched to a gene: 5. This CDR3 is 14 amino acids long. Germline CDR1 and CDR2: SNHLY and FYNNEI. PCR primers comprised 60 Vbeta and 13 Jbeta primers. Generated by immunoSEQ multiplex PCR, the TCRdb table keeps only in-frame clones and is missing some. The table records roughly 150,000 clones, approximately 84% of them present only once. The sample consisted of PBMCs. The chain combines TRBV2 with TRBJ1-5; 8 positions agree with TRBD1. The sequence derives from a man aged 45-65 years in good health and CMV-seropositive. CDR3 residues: CASSEEQGDQPQHF. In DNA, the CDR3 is TGTGCCAGCAGTGAGGAACAGGGGGACCAGCCCCAGCATTTT. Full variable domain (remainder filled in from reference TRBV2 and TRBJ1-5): EPEVTQTPSHQVTQMGQEVILRCVPISNHLYFYWYRQILGQKVEFLVSFYNNEISEKSEIFDDQFSVERPDGSNFTLKIRSTKLEDSAMYFCASSEEQGDQPQHFGDGTRLSIL.